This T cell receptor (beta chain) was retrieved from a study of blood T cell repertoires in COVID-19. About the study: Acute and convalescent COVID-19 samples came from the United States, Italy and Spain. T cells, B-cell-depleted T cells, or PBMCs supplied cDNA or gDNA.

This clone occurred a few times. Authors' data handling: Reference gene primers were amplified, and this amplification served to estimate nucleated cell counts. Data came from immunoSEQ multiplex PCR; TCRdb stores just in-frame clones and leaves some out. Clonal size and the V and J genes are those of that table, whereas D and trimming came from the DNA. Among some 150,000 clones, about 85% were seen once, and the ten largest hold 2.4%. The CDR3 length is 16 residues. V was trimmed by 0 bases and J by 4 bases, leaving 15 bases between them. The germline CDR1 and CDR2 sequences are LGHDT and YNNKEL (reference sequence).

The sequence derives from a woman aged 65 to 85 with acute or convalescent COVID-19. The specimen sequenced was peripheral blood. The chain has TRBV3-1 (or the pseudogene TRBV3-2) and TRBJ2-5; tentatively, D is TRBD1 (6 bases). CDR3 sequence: CASSQDWGLGSETQYF. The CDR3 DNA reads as TGTGCCAGCAGCCAAGATTGGGGGCTAGGTTCAGAGACCCAGTACTTC.